This TCR beta chain was observed in a study of a mutant IDH1 vaccine in newly diagnosed glioma. Study-level background: Earlier treatment was radiotherapy, temozolomide, or both, with most getting both.

The time point: week 5, during vaccination. Vaccinated patients received 300 ug of mutant IDH1 20-mer peptide per dose, with topical imiquimod. Produced via immunoSEQ multiplex PCR; TCRdb's table is partial and in-frame only. The data show roughly 50,000 clones, with around 80% seen just once and 1.8% held by the top ten. Notes on this clone: The antigen remains unidentified.

The material was PBMCs, obtained from a glioma patient whose treatment included an IDH1 peptide vaccine. The clonotype originates from a woman in her thirties or forties with glioma.

The CDR3 spells CASSLVDWGAGTEAFF. The CDR3 DNA sequence: TGTGCCAGCAGCTTAGTGGATTGGGGCGCGGGCACTGAAGCTTTCTTT. The chain uses TRBV11-2 and TRBJ1-1, with D maybe TRBD1 (5 bases). The CDR3 covers 16 residues. V was shortened by 1 base and J by 4 bases, with 16 bases between the two germline ends. Germline V CDR1 and CDR2: SGHAT, FQNNGV.